This TCR beta chain was captured by sequencing in a study of blood T cells in healthy people across ages. Using a J-beta primer mix together with a sample-barcoded 5' primer, a second PCR was run for roughly 6 to 12 cycles. Tagging of each cDNA molecule was performed by a template-switch adaptor with 12 random nucleotides. MiXCR, applied by TCRdb to the 5' RACE reads, yields one record per CDR3 protein. The sample has around 1.5 million distinct CDR3 sequences; approximately 40% are singletons. Donors were systemically healthy Caucasian individuals from Russia aged roughly 6 to 90 years. Each sample had at least 7 million PBMCs isolated. This clonotype was detected a few times. CDR3 length: 15 residues. J gave up 4 bases and V 3 bases, and 4 bases lay outside the gene matches. Per the germline V gene, CDR1 is SEHNR and CDR2 is FQNEAQ (reference sequence).

The receptor was isolated from a woman aged 18-29 years in good health. Specimen: blood. The chain uses TRBV7-9 and TRBJ1-2, with 11 nucleotides matching TRBD1. CDR3 nucleotide sequence: TGTGCCAGCAGCTTTCCGGACAGGGGGCTCTATGGCTACACCTTC. Its translation is CASSFPDRGLYGYTF.